This TCR beta chain was recorded in a study of T cells in Graves' hyperthyroidism and ophthalmopathy. The investigators amplified TCR beta CDR3 regions from RNA transcripts. First-round RT-PCR targeting the TCR CDR3 was performed with the HTBI primer set. TCRdb reprocessed the multiplex PCR reads via MiXCR and lists one record per CDR3 protein. The repertoire holds under 350,000 distinct CDR3 sequences, with about 20% as singletons. Trimming cost V 4 bases and J 9 bases, with 22 bases left between them. The germline gives CDR1 DFQATT, CDR2 SNEGSKA (reference sequence). The CDR3 is 14 residues long. Stability of Graves' hyperthyroidism was defined as absent ophthalmopathy progression within 18 months. PBMCs came from more than 9.5 ml fresh peripheral blood.

The sample comprised blood. This sequence was found in a woman aged 45-59 years with Graves' hyperthyroidism. V and J are TRBV20-1 and TRBJ2-7; TRBD2 is a possible D gene (5 bases). DNA of the CDR3: TGCAGTGCTACCAAGACTAACGGCAACCCCTGGCAGTACTTC. Translating gives CSATKTNGNPWQYF.